The table lists the clone carrying this T cell receptor (beta chain) with a few counts. The antigen is unknown. Looked up from germline, CDR1 is GTSNPN and CDR2 is SVGIG (reference sequence). The CDR3 runs to 13 residues. Deletions cut 5 bases from V and 7 bases from J, with 14 bases between. This specimen belongs to a study of regulatory T cells in long-lasting Graves disease. Study-wide results and caveats: Persistent disease favored TRBV28, TRBJ1-2 and TRBJ2-5.

The time point: newly diagnosed GD, antithyroid drugs for less than 3 months. Researchers made the TCR library from RNA that was extracted from PBMCs. With iRepertoire HTBI primers and Arm-PCR of CDR3 regions, TCR beta libraries were built. One entry per CDR3 protein results from TCRdb running MiXCR on the multiplex PCR reads. The table shows 420,000 or so distinct CDR3 sequences, with 16% occurring only once. In addition, the sample was reused for a study of T cells in Graves' hyperthyroidism and ophthalmopathy. That paper notes: A set of HTBI primers served as the primers for a first-round RT-PCR of the TCR CDR3.

The receptor was derived from a woman aged 18-29 years with Graves disease. This chain links TRBV30 with TRBJ1-4, with D tentatively TRBD1 (6 bases). Specimen: peripheral blood mononuclear cells (PBMCs), collected at new diagnosis, from a patient treated with antithyroid drugs. CDR3 coding DNA: TGTGCCTGGGGAATGACAGGTGTTGAAAAACTGTTTTTT. It translates to CAWGMTGVEKLFF.